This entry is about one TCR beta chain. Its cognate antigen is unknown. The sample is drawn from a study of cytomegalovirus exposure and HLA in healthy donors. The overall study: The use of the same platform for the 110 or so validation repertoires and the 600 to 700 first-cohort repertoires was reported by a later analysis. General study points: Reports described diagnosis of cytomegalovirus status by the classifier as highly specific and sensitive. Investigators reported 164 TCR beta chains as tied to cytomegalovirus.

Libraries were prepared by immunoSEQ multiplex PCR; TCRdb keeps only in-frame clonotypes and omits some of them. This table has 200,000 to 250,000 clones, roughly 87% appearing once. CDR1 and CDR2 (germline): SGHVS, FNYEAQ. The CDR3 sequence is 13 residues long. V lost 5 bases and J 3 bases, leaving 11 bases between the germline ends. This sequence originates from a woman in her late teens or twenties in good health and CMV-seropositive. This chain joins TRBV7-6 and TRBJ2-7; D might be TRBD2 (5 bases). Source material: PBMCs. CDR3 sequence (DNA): TGTGCCAGCAGCCCCTGGAGGAACTACGAGCAGTACTTC. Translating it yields CASSPWRNYEQYF.